This T cell receptor beta chain is drawn from a study of T cell responses to AZD1222 COVID-19 vaccine. The J segment lost 8 bases and the V segment lost 7 bases, leaving 17 bases of the junction unmatched. The CDR3 sequence is 16 residues long. CDR1 is ENHRY, CDR2 SYGVKD, per germline. About this clone: Its antigen remains unidentified.

Sequencing used immunoSEQ multiplex PCR; TCRdb keeps in-frame clones, though not all of them. Of roughly 98,000 clones listed, roughly 80% are singletons. Study results and caveats: Clonal diversity may have been underestimated, and the donors were mostly white British, with more females than males. Baseline seropositivity occurred in only six AZD1222 recipients. The reported proportion of spike-specific TCRs targeting unmutated variant regions was nearly half.

The TCR originated in an adult who received the AZD1222 COVID-19 vaccine. This chain uses TRBV10-3 with TRBJ1-2, with 9 nucleotides matching TRBD1. Specimen: peripheral blood, collected 28 days after the second AZD1222 dose. CDR3: CAITHETKQGAGGYTF. The DNA of the CDR3 is TGTGCCATCACCCACGAGACAAAACAGGGGGCTGGCGGCTACACCTTC.